The text below deals with one T cell receptor (beta chain). The antigen is unknown. Then a second PCR, running about 6 to 12 cycles, was carried out with a sample-barcoded 5' primer and a J-beta primer mix. TCRdb ran MiXCR on the 5' RACE reads and lists one entry per CDR3 protein. Here the sample spans 1.5 million to 2 million distinct CDR3 sequences, roughly 28% being singletons. The data are from a study of blood T cells in healthy people across ages. General study findings and limits: A strong correlation between TCR beta diversity and naive T cell percentage was seen.

CDR1 and CDR2 from the germline V gene are SEHNR and FQNEAQ (reference sequence). This CDR3 spans 16 amino acids. V dropped 1 base and J dropped 7 bases, with 17 bases sitting between them. The study drew donors from healthy Caucasian individuals in Russia aged roughly 6 to 90. This chain connects TRBV7-9 to TRBJ2-1; a possible D gene is TRBD1 (5 bases). Sequencing input: blood. This TCR was sampled from a woman aged 30 to 39 in good health. CDR3 sequence reads: CASSLEWAGLRNEQFF. DNA of the CDR3: TGTGCCAGCAGCTTAGAGTGGGCAGGGCTTCGGAATGAGCAGTTCTTC.